This note documents a single TCR beta chain sequence. Its antigen is as yet unknown. These data originate in a study of shared clonotypes between healthy human individuals. As for the study in general: CD4 naive cells filled three plates per donor, CD4 memory three, CD8 naive two and CD8 memory one.

This CDR3 has 15 residues. V shed 6 bases, J shed 8 bases, and the junction held 12 bases outside the gene matches. Germline V gene data show CDR1 as SGHTA and CDR2 as FQGTGA. Naive CD45RA+ and memory CD45RA-negative subsets were split from CD4+ cells. Study-level results: The four-donor shared clonotypes exceeded non-shared clonotypes in generation probability, with non-shared ones scoring lower.

Original methodology: Junction-only sequences without quality scores came from ImmunoSEQ, so filtering differed. Produced via immunoSEQ multiplex PCR; TCRdb's table is partial and in-frame only. V, J and clone size are taken as reported in that table, and D and trimming were inferred from the DNA itself. The sample records around 510,000 clones, around 96% being singletons. What was sequenced was naive CD4+ T cells sorted from blood. Described subset: CD45RA+ positively selected. The clonotype originates from a woman in her 30s in good health. This chain links TRBV7-3 with TRBJ2-1; 8 bases fit TRBD2. CDR3 sequence reads: CASRRSGTRYDEQFF. The CDR3 region has the DNA TGTGCCAGCAGGCGATCCGGGACTAGGTACGATGAGCAGTTCTTC.